Sequencing of this TCR beta chain was carried out in a study of shared clonotypes between healthy human individuals (dated by TCRdb to 2020 to 2022). With regard to the full study: The cohort comprised a couple of women and a few men aged 18 to 49 years. Per donor, three plates each were used for CD4 naive and CD4 memory, two for CD8 naive, and one for CD8 memory. To increase sequencing depth and limit assay-specific biases, different laboratories used diverse techniques to prepare libraries and sequence TCR repertoires. Per donor, leukapheresis produced somewhere between about 0.94 and 8.9 billion PBMCs. Blood TCR repertoires of five healthy adults were deeply sequenced to estimate repertoire size and the extent of clonotype sharing between individuals. Overall study outcomes, separate from this receptor: Incomplete sequencing was indicated by rarefaction of sorted-subset datasets, despite the large sequencing depth. The genetic and exposure-history diversity represented was limited by the small number of donors. Across a few donors, 5% to 6% of naive CD4, over 3% of naive CD8, about 2.3% of memory CD4, and roughly 0.41% of memory CD8 clonotypes were shared. Only blood was sampled, and tissue TCR repertoires likely differ from those in blood. Estimated clonotype richness was generally larger for naive than for memory subsets. Pairwise subsampling indicated that sequencing depth was expected to affect the degree of clonotype sharing among donors. Compared with non-shared clonotypes, clonotypes shared by all four sorted-subset donors had higher generation probabilities.

Concerning this clone: Its antigen remains unidentified. No qualities accompany the bases; no much larger clone lies one base away.

Deletion took 5 bases off V and 3 bases off J, with a span of 17 bases between the germline ends. From the cysteine through the phenylalanine, the CDR3 covers 15 amino acids. Only the CDR3 part of the read is kept: 45 bases, read in frame from the first base. According to the germline V gene (reference sequence), CDR1 reads SSHAT and CDR2 reads FNYEAQ. Donors were healthy HIV-negative adults with no recently reported acute infections or vaccinations. Only Caucasian adults living in Nashville, Tennessee, USA were represented among the donors. CD4+ T cells were enriched through magnetic negative selection, after which naive cells were positively selected on CD45RA and the remaining negative fraction served as the memory subset. Blood was collected by leukapheresis, and PBMCs were isolated by Ficoll-Histopaque density gradient centrifugation and then cryopreserved in liquid nitrogen vapor phase. Purity and quantity of every magnetically sorted T cell population were checked by analytical flow cytometry. Each sorted fraction had its genomic DNA isolated and then quantified by UV absorbance on a Nanodrop 2000c.

Using the deep immunoSEQ assay, multiplex PCR amplified TCR CDR3 regions from genomic DNA. Extracted genomic DNA from each cell subset was spread evenly across all wells of several immunoSEQ 96-well plates, with each plate serving as a replicate. For sorted subsets, about 220 ng of genomic DNA, equivalent to tens of thousands of T cell genomes, went into each replicate PCR. The purified libraries were quantified using a Qubit 3.0 fluorometer, sized with a Bioanalyzer 2100, and then quantified again using the KAPA Library Quantification kit. A separate single-read 150-cycle Illumina NextSeq 550 flow cell was used to sequence each immunoSEQ 96-well plate. In the paper's pipeline: Because the immunoSEQ output held only junctional sequences and lacked quality scores, the filtering could not match the filtering applied to full-length reads. To assign V/J genes and CDR3, sequences were annotated using PyIR, a Python wrapper for IgBLAST v1.9, with IMGT germline references. Reads were removed for weak V/J assignments (E-value above 1e-6), missing CDR3, stop codons, out-of-frame junctions, or ambiguous translated residues. A V3J clonotype was defined by an identical inferred V gene, J gene, and CDR3 amino acid sequence. Percentage overlap between repertoires was computed as shared unique clonotypes divided by the size of the smaller repertoire. RTK rarefaction, the Chao1 estimator, and Recon v2.1 estimates of unobserved clonotypes were used to assess repertoire richness. Generation probabilities for all TCRbeta clonotypes obtained by the gDNA method from four donors were computed using OLGA. The clones in this table, taken by TCRdb from immuneACCESS, are in-frame only. Not every clone is retained; where verified, under half of the shortfall comes from an unresolved V gene, and the cause of the rest is unknown. The D gene and trimming were derived from the DNA, and the V and J assignments and clone size from that table. The sample contains 1,100,000 or so clones, 75% to 80% of them found a single time. Under 0.6% of the sample comes from the top ten.

This clonotype was obtained from a man aged 18 to 35 in good health. Some clones in this sample may be carry-over from other donors' samples. The sample consisted of memory CD4+ T cells from PBMCs. The sample's cell subset or site, from its label and the paper: CD45RA-negative fraction. The receptor chain draws on TRBV7-7 and TRBJ2-7, with the D gene not confidently named. The DNA reads as follows: TGTGCCAGCAGCCCCGGTGGTCACAGAAACTACGAGCAGTACTTC. This encodes CASSPGGHRNYEQYF.